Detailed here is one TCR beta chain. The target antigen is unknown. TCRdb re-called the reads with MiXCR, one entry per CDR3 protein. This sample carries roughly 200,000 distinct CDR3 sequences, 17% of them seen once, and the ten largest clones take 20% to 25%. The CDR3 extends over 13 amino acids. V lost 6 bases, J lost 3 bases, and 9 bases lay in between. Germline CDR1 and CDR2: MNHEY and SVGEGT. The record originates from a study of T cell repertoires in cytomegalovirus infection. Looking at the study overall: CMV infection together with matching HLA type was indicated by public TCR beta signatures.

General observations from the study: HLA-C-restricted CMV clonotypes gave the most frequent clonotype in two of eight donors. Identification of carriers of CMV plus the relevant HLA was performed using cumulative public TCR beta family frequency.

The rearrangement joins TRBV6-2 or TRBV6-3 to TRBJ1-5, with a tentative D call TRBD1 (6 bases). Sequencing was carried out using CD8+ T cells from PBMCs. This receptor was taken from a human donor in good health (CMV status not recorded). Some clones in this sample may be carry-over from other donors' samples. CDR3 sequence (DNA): TGTGCCAGCAGAGGACAGACCAATCAGCCCCAGCATTTT. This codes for CASRGQTNQPQHF.